This record looks at one T cell receptor (beta chain) sequence and its context. The protocol was immunoSEQ multiplex PCR, while the TCRdb copy is restricted to in-frame clones and leaves out a portion. The sample lists 2 million to 2.5 million clones, 90% to 96% seen once, with roughly 0.13% in the top ten. Trimming removed 8 bases at V and 1 base at J, with 6 bases between. This CDR3 has 12 residues. The germline gives CDR1 LNHDA, CDR2 SQIVND (reference sequence). The data were obtained in a study of shared clonotypes between healthy human individuals. This TCR came from a man younger than 35 in good health. This chain connects TRBV19 to TRBJ2-1, with D maybe TRBD1 (6 bases). The material sequenced was naive CD4+ T cells sorted from blood. Subset here: CD45RA+ positively selected. The CDR3 DNA sequence: TGTGCCAGTGGACAGTCCTACAATGAGCAGTTCTTC. Translated, it gives CASGQSYNEQFF.